This TCR beta chain was found in a study of T cells in Graves' hyperthyroidism and ophthalmopathy. This clonotype has a handful of counts. TCR beta CDR3 regions were amplified from RNA. First-round RT-PCR of the TCR CDR3 relied on the HTBI primer set. TCRdb called the multiplex PCR reads again in MiXCR, with one record for every CDR3 protein. This table has 250,000 to 350,000 distinct CDR3 sequences, 16% appearing once. A lack of ophthalmopathy progression within 18 months defined stable Graves' hyperthyroidism. Diagnoses rested on clinical symptoms, serum thyroxine and TRAb, thyroid ultrasound and orbital computed tomography. This sample holds PBMCs from less than 13 ml fresh peripheral blood. Germline CDR1 is SGHDT and CDR2 is YYEEEE. Trimming removed 4 bases at V and 4 bases at J, with 17 bases between. There are 15 residues in the CDR3.

Sequenced input: blood. This chain links TRBV5-6 with TRBJ1-2, with D possibly being TRBD1 (6 bases). This TCR came from a man in his thirties or forties with Graves' hyperthyroidism. The CDR3 DNA reads TGTGCCAGCAGCAAAGGGGGGGGCAACTTCTATGGCTACACCTTC. It translates to CASSKGGGNFYGYTF.